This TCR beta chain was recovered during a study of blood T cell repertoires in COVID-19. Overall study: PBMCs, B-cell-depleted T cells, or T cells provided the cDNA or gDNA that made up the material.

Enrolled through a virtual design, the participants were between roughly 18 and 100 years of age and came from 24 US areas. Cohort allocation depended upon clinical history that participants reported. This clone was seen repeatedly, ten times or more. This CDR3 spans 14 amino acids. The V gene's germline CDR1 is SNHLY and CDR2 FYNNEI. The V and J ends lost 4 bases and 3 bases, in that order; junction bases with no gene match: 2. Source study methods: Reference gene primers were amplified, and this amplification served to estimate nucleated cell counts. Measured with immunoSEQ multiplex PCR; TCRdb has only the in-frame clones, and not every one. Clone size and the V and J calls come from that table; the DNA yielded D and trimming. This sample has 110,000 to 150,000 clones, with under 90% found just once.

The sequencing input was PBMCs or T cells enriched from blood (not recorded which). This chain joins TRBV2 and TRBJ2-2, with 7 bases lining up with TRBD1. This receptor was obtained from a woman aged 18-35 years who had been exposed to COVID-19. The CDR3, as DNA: TGTGCCAGCAGTGGACAGGGACACACCGGGGAGCTGTTTTTT. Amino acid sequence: CASSGQGHTGELFF.